These 17 T cell receptor beta chains were sequenced from one sample in a study of T cell changes during pregnancy in multiple sclerosis. Repertoires were generated with immunoSEQ multiplex PCR, while TCRdb's copy carries only in-frame clones and drops some. The sample yields tens of thousands of clones, 93% seen once. The specimen was peripheral blood, collected in the second trimester of pregnancy. The origin of the receptors is a female donor with multiple sclerosis, enrolled in a pregnancy study.

This rearrangement joins TRBV7-2 to TRBJ2-5; D is unresolved. The CDR3 totals 13 residues. V lost 2 bases and J 3 bases, leaving 7 bases between the germline ends. Germline V gene lookup returns CDR1 SGHTA and CDR2 FQGNSA. The CDR3: CASSLNYEETQYF. The CDR3 nucleotides are TGTGCCAGCAGCTTAAACTACGAAGAGACCCAGTACTTC.

This clone was counted once. The chain employs TRBV18 and TRBJ2-3; a weak D match, TRBD2 (9 bases). V lost 4 bases, J lost 6 bases, and 20 bases lay in between. This CDR3 is built from 16 residues. Germline CDR1 is KGHSH and CDR2 is LQKENI. The CDR3 sequence is CASSLQGGLASDTQYF. In DNA form, the CDR3 reads TGTGCCAGCTCACTACAGGGGGGACTAGCTTCGGATACGCAGTATTTT.

Only one count was recorded for this clone. The chain uses TRBV15 and TRBJ1-4, with 9 bases lining up with TRBD1. The CDR3 covers 15 residues. Losses at the gene ends were 5 bases for V and 4 bases for J; bases not matched to a gene: 5. Germline values: CDR1 LNHNV, CDR2 YYDKDF (reference sequence). This chain's CDR3 is CATSGGQGFNEKLFF. The DNA of the CDR3 is TGTGCCACCAGCGGCGGACAGGGGTTTAATGAAAAACTGTTTTTT.

V gene TRBV13 combines with J gene TRBJ1-1; D possibly corresponds to TRBD1 (6 bases). The germline V gene has CDR1 PRHDT and CDR2 FYEKMQ (reference sequence). V shed 4 bases and J shed 3 bases, with 15 bases lying between them. This CDR3 is 15 amino acids long. Here the CDR3 reads CASSWPGQRDTEAFF. For the CDR3, the DNA is TGTGCCAGCAGCTGGCCGGGACAACGGGACACTGAAGCTTTCTTT.

This chain connects TRBV7-2 to TRBJ1-2, with a possible D match to TRBD1 (6 bases). CDR3 length: 16 residues. Germline V gene lookup returns CDR1 SGHTA and CDR2 FQGNSA. Between the trimmed V and J ends, which lost 5 bases and 5 bases, there was a span of 21 bases. In DNA, the CDR3 is TGTGCCAGCAGCCGAAGAGCTGGACAGAGTAGTTATGGCTACACCTTC. Translated, it gives CASSRRAGQSSYGYTF. The full variable domain, with the rest looked up from reference TRBV7-2 and TRBJ1-2, is GAGVSQSPSNKVTEKGKDVELRCDPISGHTALYWYRQSLGQGLEFLIYFQGNSAPDKSGLPSDRFSAERTGGSVSTLTIQRTQQEDSAVYLCASSRRAGQSSYGYTFGSGTRLTVV.

The V and J genes are TRBV27 and TRBJ2-7; 7 bases map to TRBD1. The germline CDR1 and CDR2 sequences are MNHEY and SMNVEV (reference sequence). The CDR3 is 16 residues long. J was trimmed by 5 bases and V by 4 bases; bases with no gene match: 14. The CDR3, as DNA: TGTGCCAGCAGTTCCCCCCCTGACAGGGTGGGCAACGAGCAGTACTTC. Encoded protein: CASSSPPDRVGNEQYF.

The rearrangement joins TRBV2 to TRBJ1-3; D remains unclear. Germline V gene data show CDR1 as SNHLY and CDR2 as FYNNEI. V was cut by 4 bases and J by 1 base, with 8 bases left in between. The CDR3 has 14 amino acids. The chain's CDR3 is CASSAGLSGNTIYF. The CDR3 DNA sequence: TGTGCCAGCAGTGCGGGGTTATCTGGAAACACCATATATTTT.

This chain joins TRBV9 and TRBJ1-1, with TRBD1 as a possible D gene (6 bases). CDR3 size: 15 residues. CDR1 is SGDLS, CDR2 YYNGEE, per germline. V gave up 3 bases and J gave up 2 bases, with 14 bases separating them. CDR3: CASSADSRINTEAFF. The CDR3 DNA sequence: TGTGCCAGCAGCGCGGACAGCCGAATCAACACTGAAGCTTTCTTT.

The chain couples TRBV10-3 to TRBJ2-5; TRBD1 matches at 8 bases. The CDR3 is 14 residues long. Trimming took 4 bases from V and 5 from J; bases not matched to a gene: 6. The germline V gene has CDR1 ENHRY and CDR2 SYGVKD. The CDR3 bases are TGTGCCATCAGTGTGACAGGGGATCATGAGACCCAGTACTTC. Encoded protein: CAISVTGDHETQYF.

This clone was seen just once. The chain links TRBV27 to TRBJ2-5; 15 bases are shared with TRBD2. The CDR3 contains 16 residues. The junction had 7 bases not matched to a gene; V was cut back by 6 bases and J by 5 bases. Germline V lookup: CDR1 MNHEY, CDR2 SMNVEV (reference sequence). In DNA form, the CDR3 reads TGTGCCAGCAGGGGACTAGCGGGGGGCTATCTGGAGACCCAGTACTTC. It codes for CASRGLAGGYLETQYF.

The rearrangement links TRBV9 to TRBJ2-7; 7 nucleotides align to TRBD1. The V gene's germline CDR1 is SGDLS and CDR2 YYNGEE. The CDR3 covers 15 residues. The ends lost 3 bases at V and 4 bases at J; junction bases unmatched: 10. The CDR3 loop is CASSARQGWSYEQYF. DNA for the CDR3: TGTGCCAGCAGCGCCCGACAGGGTTGGAGTTACGAGCAGTACTTC.

V usage is TRBV7-9 and J usage is TRBJ2-7; TRBD1 agrees at 9 bases. Germline V gives CDR1 SEHNR, CDR2 FQNEAQ (reference sequence). V shed 10 bases and J 2 bases; nucleotides not matched to a gene: 6. The CDR3 runs to 13 residues. In DNA form, the CDR3 reads TGTGCCACCGGGACAGGGACTACCTACGAGCAGTACTTC. Its translation is CATGTGTTYEQYF. The full variable domain, in which reference TRBV7-9 and TRBJ2-7 provide the parts outside the CDR3, is DTGVSQNPRHKITKRGQNVTFRCDPISEHNRLYWYRQTLGQGPEFLTYFQNEAQLEKSRLLSDRFSAERPKGSFSTLEIQRTEQGDSAMYLCATGTGTTYEQYFGPGTRLTVT.

The chain combines TRBV19 with TRBJ2-7; D is perhaps TRBD1 (6 bases). The germline V and J ends were trimmed by 5 bases and 0 bases, with 17 bases remaining between them. The CDR3 has 16 residues. Per germline, CDR1 LNHDA and CDR2 SQIVND (reference sequence). The CDR3: CASSLSGTPSSYEQYF. CDR3 bases: TGTGCCAGTAGTTTATCCGGGACACCGAGCTCCTACGAGCAGTACTTC.

This chain connects TRBV7-8 to TRBJ1-1; maybe TRBD1 (6 bases). The CDR3 has 14 amino acids. V gave up 5 bases and J gave up 0 bases, with 10 bases separating them. Looked up from germline, CDR1 is SGHVS and CDR2 is FQNEAQ. The DNA for the CDR3 is TGTGCCAGCAGCCGAGGACAGCTGAACACTGAAGCTTTCTTT. Translated: CASSRGQLNTEAFF.

This chain links TRBV5-1 with TRBJ2-1, with D possibly being TRBD1 (5 bases). The CDR3 sequence is 15 residues long. V dropped 4 bases and J dropped 10 bases, with 21 bases sitting between them. CDR1 and CDR2 from the germline V gene are SGHRS and YFSETQ. DNA for the CDR3: TGCGCCAGCAGCAAACCGGGCTCTCCCCCAGGGGAGCAGTTCTTC. Translation: CASSKPGSPPGEQFF.

The count of this clone is one. The chain carries TRBV5-4 and TRBJ2-3; the match to TRBD1 covers 11 bases. Trimming removed 5 bases from V and 4 bases from J; junction bases left unmatched: 3. CDR3 length equals 14 residues. Germline V gene sequence: CDR1 SGHNT, CDR2 YYREEE (reference sequence). The CDR3 DNA is TGTGCCAGCAGACGGGACAGGGGGGCAGATACGCAGTATTTT. Amino acids: CASRRDRGADTQYF.

This chain joins TRBV7-3 and TRBJ2-6, with unresolved D. This CDR3 comprises 14 residues. Between the trimmed V and J ends, which lost 6 bases and 1 base, there was a span of 7 bases. The germline V gene encodes CDR1 SGHTA and CDR2 FQGTGA. For the CDR3, the DNA is TGTGCCAGCAGTCCCACTTCTGGGGCCAACGTCCTGACTTTC. Translation: CASSPTSGANVLTF.